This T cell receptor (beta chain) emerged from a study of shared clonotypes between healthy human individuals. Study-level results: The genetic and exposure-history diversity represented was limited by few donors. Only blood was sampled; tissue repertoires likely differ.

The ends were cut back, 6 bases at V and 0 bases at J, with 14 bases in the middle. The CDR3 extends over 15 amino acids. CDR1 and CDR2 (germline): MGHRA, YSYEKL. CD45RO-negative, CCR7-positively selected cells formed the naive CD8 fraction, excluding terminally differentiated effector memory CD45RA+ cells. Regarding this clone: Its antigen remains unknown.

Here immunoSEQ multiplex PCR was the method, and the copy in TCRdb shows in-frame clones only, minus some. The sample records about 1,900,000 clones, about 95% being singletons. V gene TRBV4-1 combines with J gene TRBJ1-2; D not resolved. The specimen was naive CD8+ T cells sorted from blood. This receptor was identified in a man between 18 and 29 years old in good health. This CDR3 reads CASSLRGKANYGYTF. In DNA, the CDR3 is TGCGCCAGCAGTCTACGAGGAAAAGCTAACTATGGCTACACCTTC.